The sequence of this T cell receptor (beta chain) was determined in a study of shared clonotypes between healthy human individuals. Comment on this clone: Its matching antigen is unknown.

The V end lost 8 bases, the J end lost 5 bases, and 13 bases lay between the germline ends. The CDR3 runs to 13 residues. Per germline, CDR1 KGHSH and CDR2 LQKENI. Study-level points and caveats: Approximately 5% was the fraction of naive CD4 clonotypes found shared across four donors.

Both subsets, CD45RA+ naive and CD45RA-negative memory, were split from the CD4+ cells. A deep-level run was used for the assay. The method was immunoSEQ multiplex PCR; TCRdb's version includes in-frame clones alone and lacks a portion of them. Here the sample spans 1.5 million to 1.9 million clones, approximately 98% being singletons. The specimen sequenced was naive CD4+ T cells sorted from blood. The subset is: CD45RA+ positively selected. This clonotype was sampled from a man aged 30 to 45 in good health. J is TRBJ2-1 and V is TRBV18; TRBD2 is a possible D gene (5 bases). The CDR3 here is CASPSPGNNEQFF. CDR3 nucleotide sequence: TGTGCCAGCCCCAGCCCCGGGAACAATGAGCAGTTCTTC.